The 28 T cell receptor beta chains in this list originate from one sample, sequenced in a study of neurological immune-mediated disorders. TCRdb re-called the 5' RACE reads with MiXCR, one entry per CDR3 protein. Altogether some 30,000 distinct CDR3 sequences are present, under 6.5% being singletons, with the ten largest covering 2% to 2.5%. Sample: CD4+ T cells from blood. All receptors derive from a woman between 45 and 60 years old in good health.

In its sample, this clonotype was seen many times. V usage is TRBV5-6 and J usage is TRBJ1-5; 7 nucleotides agree with TRBD1. This CDR3 is built from 15 residues. From germline, CDR1 is SGHDT and CDR2 YYEEEE. Germline trimming cut 3 bases from V and 5 bases from J; bases unmatched to any gene: 8. The CDR3, as DNA: TGTGCCAGCAGCTCCTTTGACAGGGAGGATCAGCCCCAGCATTTT. This translates into CASSSFDREDQPQHF. Full variable domain (missing parts from reference TRBV5-6 and TRBJ1-5): DAGVTQSPTHLIKTRGQQVTLRCSPKSGHDTVSWYQQALGQGPQFIFQYYEEEERQRGNFPDRFSGHQFPNYSSELNVNALLLGDSALYLCASSSFDREDQPQHFGDGTRLSIL.

This clonotype has at least ten counts. The rearrangement joins TRBV5-1 to TRBJ2-3; no definite D call. Trimming stripped 6 bases from V and 0 bases from J, with 8 bases between. Germline-derived CDR1 and CDR2 are SGHRS and YFSETQ. This CDR3 has 13 residues. CDR3 bases: TGCGCCAGCATGTACCCTAGCACAGATACGCAGTATTTT. Protein product: CASMYPSTDTQYF.

This clonotype showed up many times. The J gene is TRBJ1-6, the V gene TRBV5-5; no clear D gene. This CDR3 region has 14 residues. The V gene lost 7 bases and the J gene lost 4 bases, with 12 bases spanning the gap. In germline, CDR1 is SGHKS, CDR2 YYEKEE (reference sequence). The CDR3 region is CASCDGTYNSPLHF. In nucleotides, the CDR3 is TGTGCCAGCTGTGACGGCACGTATAATTCACCCCTCCACTTT. Complete variable domain (other parts from reference TRBV5-5 and TRBJ1-6): DAGVTQSPTHLIKTRGQQVTLRCSPISGHKSVSWYQQVLGQGPQFIFQYYEKEERGRGNFPDRFSARQFPNYSSELNVNALLLGDSALYLCASCDGTYNSPLHFGNGTRLTVT.

This clonotype showed up many times. The CDR3 nucleotides are TGTGCCAGCAGCTTTTCTAAAGGGTCTAAGGATACGCAGTATTTT. Its protein product is CASSFSKGSKDTQYF. This rearrangement joins TRBV7-2 to TRBJ2-3; D gene uncertain. Germline V gene lookup returns CDR1 SGHTA and CDR2 FQGNSA. V was pared by 3 bases and J by 6 bases, with 16 bases between. This CDR3 contains 15 residues. Full variable domain (missing parts from reference TRBV7-2 and TRBJ2-3): GAGVSQSPSNKVTEKGKDVELRCDPISGHTALYWYRQSLGQGLEFLIYFQGNSAPDKSGLPSDRFSAERTGGSVSTLTIQRTQQEDSAVYLCASSFSKGSKDTQYFGPGTRLTVL.

This clonotype was recorded at least ten times. This chain links TRBV14 with TRBJ2-1, with 9 bases matching TRBD2. This CDR3 region has 19 residues. The V gene end was trimmed by 4 bases and the J gene end by 0 bases; junction bases not matched to a gene: 13. Germline assignment: CDR1 SGHDN and CDR2 FVKESK. DNA for the CDR3: TGTGCCAGCAGCCGACCGGGACTAGCTCAATCGAGCTCCTACAATGAGCAGTTCTTC. Its protein is CASSRPGLAQSSSYNEQFF.

This clonotype has ten or more counts. The chain uses TRBV2 and TRBJ1-2; D is unresolved. Germline CDR1 SNHLY, CDR2 FYNNEI. The CDR3 is 14 residues long. The V gene lost 7 bases and the J gene lost 0 bases, with 12 bases spanning the gap. The CDR3 spells CASILQPSNYGYTF. Here the CDR3 DNA reads TGTGCCAGCATTTTACAGCCCTCTAACTATGGCTACACCTTC.

This clonotype has ten or more counts. The gene calls are TRBV5-1 and TRBJ2-7, with 9 nucleotides matching TRBD2. CDR3 length: 15 residues. Germline V gene data show CDR1 as SGHRS and CDR2 as YFSETQ. With V trimmed by 7 bases and J by 2 bases, 10 bases remained unmatched. This CDR3 is CASAGGDARAYEQYF. In DNA, the CDR3 is TGCGCCAGCGCGGGGGGGGACGCCAGGGCCTACGAGCAGTACTTC.

The table lists this clonotype with many counts. This sequence joins TRBV18 and TRBJ2-1, with 8 bases fitting TRBD2. The CDR3 totals 17 residues. Germline CDR1 KGHSH, CDR2 LQKENI. The V segment lost 0 bases and the J segment 1 base; nucleotides outside the gene matches: 5. CDR3: CASSPPGSGMSYNEQFF. Written as DNA, the CDR3 is TGTGCCAGCTCACCACCGGGTAGCGGGATGTCCTACAATGAGCAGTTCTTC.

The rearrangement joins TRBV29-1 to TRBJ1-2; D is ambiguous. Germline assignment: CDR1 SQVTM and CDR2 ANQGSEA. This CDR3 has 14 residues. Trimming removed 2 bases at V and 2 bases at J, with 12 bases between. CDR3 region: CSVENMLGNYGYTF. CDR3 DNA: TGCAGCGTTGAAAACATGTTAGGGAACTATGGCTACACCTTC. Combining the CDR3 with reference TRBV29-1 and TRBJ1-2 gives the whole variable domain SAVISQKPSRDICQRGTSLTIQCQVDSQVTMMFWYRQQPGQSLTLIATANQGSEATYESGFVIDKFPISRPNLTFSTLTVSNMSPEDSSIYLCSVENMLGNYGYTFGSGTRLTVV.

Many counts were recorded for this clonotype. J is TRBJ2-1 and V is TRBV20-1; perhaps TRBD2 as D (5 bases). Germline lookup yields CDR1 DFQATT and CDR2 SNEGSKA (reference sequence). With 4 bases removed from V and 0 bases from J, the gap between germline ends came to 22 bases. This CDR3 comprises 18 residues. The CDR3 reads CSAKCSDFGHSSYNEQFF. CDR3 nucleotides: TGCAGTGCTAAGTGTAGCGACTTTGGGCACAGCTCCTACAATGAGCAGTTCTTC.

This clonotype was recorded many times. This sequence joins TRBV7-2 and TRBJ1-1; unclear D gene. Between the trimmed V and J ends, which lost 5 bases and 2 bases, there was a span of 6 bases. Germline values: CDR1 SGHTA, CDR2 FQGNSA. The CDR3 consists of 12 residues. CDR3 in amino acids: CASSPVNTEAFF. The CDR3 DNA sequence: TGTGCCAGCAGCCCCGTTAACACTGAAGCTTTCTTT.

The sample holds many counts of this clonotype. The conserved phenylalanine or tryptophan normally closing the CDR3 is absent here, so this likely arose from a read error. The DNA is left out, because the CDR3 cannot be placed on it with certainty; the CDR3 is given as TCRdb lists it. The chain is built from TRBV6-2 or TRBV6-3 and TRBJ2-1; the listed D gene, TRBD1, was not tested against the DNA. Germline-derived CDR1 and CDR2 are MNHEY and SVGEGT. The CDR3 is 14 amino acids in total, end residues counted. The CDR3 loop reads CASSFQGRAGFQWS.

This clonotype was recorded many times. The chain combines TRBV5-1 with TRBJ2-2; no reliable D call. Deletions cut 0 bases from V and 5 bases from J, with 11 bases between. This CDR3 has 15 amino acids. CDR1 and CDR2 from the germline V gene are SGHRS and YFSETQ. The CDR3 DNA follows: TGCGCCAGCAGCTTGGAAAGGGTTCTAACCGGGGAGCTGTTTTTT. This gives the protein CASSLERVLTGELFF.

This clonotype was seen repeatedly, ten times or more. In DNA, the CDR3 is TGTGCCAGCAGTGCCCGGGGCAGCACCAATCAGCCCCAGCATTTT. Protein: CASSARGSTNQPQHF. The chain carries TRBV25-1 and TRBJ1-5, with D possibly being TRBD1 (5 bases). CDR1 is MGHDK, CDR2 SYGVNS, per germline. This CDR3 is 15 amino acids long. V was pared by 4 bases and J by 3 bases, with 13 bases between.

This clonotype has just a few counts. The chain couples TRBV2 to TRBJ1-5; the match to TRBD1 covers 7 bases. V was clipped by 2 bases and J by 2 bases; unmatched bases: 9. Germline V CDR1 and CDR2: SNHLY, FYNNEI. This CDR3 contains 17 residues. CDR3 coding DNA: TGTGCCAGCAGTGAATTTAAAGGGGGCAGCGGCAATCAGCCCCAGCATTTT. Translation: CASSEFKGGSGNQPQHF.

This clonotype was detected many times. This rearrangement joins TRBV7-9 to TRBJ2-1; D may be TRBD2 (5 bases). CDR3 length: 14 residues. Germline-derived CDR1 and CDR2 are SEHNR and FQNEAQ (reference sequence). V was cut by 1 base and J by 10 bases, with 14 bases left in between. The CDR3 is CASSLERLSEEQFF. CDR3 nucleotide sequence: TGTGCCAGCAGCTTAGAGCGGCTATCAGAAGAGCAGTTCTTC.

This clonotype was observed at least ten times. The chain is built from TRBV5-1 and TRBJ1-4, with D perhaps matching TRBD1 (6 bases). Trimming removed 5 bases at V and 4 bases at J, with 12 bases between. This CDR3 is built from 14 residues. CDR1 is SGHRS and CDR2 is YFSETQ in the germline V gene. CDR3 bases: TGCGCCAGCAGAATCGGCAGGGGTAATGAAAAACTGTTTTTT. This translates into CASRIGRGNEKLFF.

This clonotype was detected many times. The CDR3 DNA sequence: TGTGCCAGCAGCCCGCGAATCTCTGGAAACACCATATATTTT. Translated, it gives CASSPRISGNTIYF. The chain links TRBV14 to TRBJ1-3; D uncertain. Germline V gives CDR1 SGHDN, CDR2 FVKESK. CDR3 length: 14 residues. Trimming removed 4 bases at V and 0 bases at J, with 7 bases between.

In its sample, this clonotype was seen many times. The J gene is TRBJ1-1, the V gene TRBV5-6, with TRBD1 identical over 7 bases. This CDR3 comprises 15 residues. Germline CDR1 reads SGHDT; CDR2 reads YYEEEE. V was clipped by 2 bases and J by 3 bases; unmatched bases: 7. CDR3 residues: CASSFEGARYTEAFF. The CDR3, as DNA: TGTGCCAGCAGCTTTGAGGGGGCACGATACACTGAAGCTTTCTTT.

In its sample, this clonotype is medium-sized. This chain uses TRBV5-5 with TRBJ2-1, with unresolved D. The CDR3 is 13 amino acids. CDR1 and CDR2 (germline): SGHKS, YYEKEE (reference sequence). The ends were cut back, 0 bases at V and 5 bases at J, with 6 bases in the middle. The DNA of the CDR3 is TGTGCCAGCAGCTTGGGTCCACACAATGAGCAGTTCTTC. Translated, it gives CASSLGPHNEQFF.

The sample holds many counts of this clonotype. The chain couples TRBV19 to TRBJ2-7; tentative D call: TRBD1 (6 bases). The V end was cut by 6 bases, the J end by 5 bases, with 17 bases between. The length of the CDR3 is 14 residues. Germline loops: CDR1 LNHDA, CDR2 SQIVND (reference sequence). CDR3 sequence reads: CASSAGQIGNEQYF. The CDR3 DNA reads as TGTGCCAGTAGCGCCGGACAGATCGGCAACGAGCAGTACTTC.

This clonotype was detected many times. The V and J genes are TRBV9 and TRBJ1-3; 9 bases are shared with TRBD1. V lost 4 bases and J lost 1; bases outside the gene matches: 21. Germline CDR1 reads SGDLS; CDR2 reads YYNGEE. This CDR3 contains 21 residues. The CDR3 coding sequence is TGTGCCAGCAGCCCCCAGTTAGGACAGGGGAACTGGCTCGGGTCTGGAAACACCATATATTTT. Translation gives CASSPQLGQGNWLGSGNTIYF.

This clonotype has at least ten counts. J is TRBJ2-7 and V is TRBV7-2; 10 nucleotides line up with TRBD1. V lost 3 bases and J lost 12; bases outside the gene matches: 8. Looked up from germline, CDR1 is SGHTA and CDR2 is FQGNSA. The CDR3 consists of 13 residues. Here the CDR3 reads CASSLGQGSSRYF. The CDR3 bases are TGTGCCAGCAGCTTGGGACAGGGGAGTTCGCGGTACTTC. The entire variable domain, with the rest obtained from reference TRBV7-2 and TRBJ2-7, is as follows: GAGVSQSPSNKVTEKGKDVELRCDPISGHTALYWYRQSLGQGLEFLIYFQGNSAPDKSGLPSDRFSAERTGGSVSTLTIQRTQQEDSAVYLCASSLGQGSSRYFGPGTRLTVT.

In its sample, this clonotype was seen many times. The V and J genes are TRBV24-1 and TRBJ2-1; TRBD2 matches 7 bases. Germline loops: CDR1 KGHDR, CDR2 SFDVKD. The CDR3 is 15 residues long. V lost 3 bases, J lost 0 bases, and 1 base stayed unmatched. CDR3 sequence: CATSDPSGSYNEQFF. The DNA for the CDR3 is TGTGCCACCAGTGATCCTAGCGGCTCCTACAATGAGCAGTTCTTC.

This clonotype appeared many times. J is TRBJ1-1 and V is TRBV6-2 or TRBV6-3; D gene ambiguous. The CDR3 consists of 13 residues. Trimming took 6 bases from V and 0 from J, leaving 8 bases between them. From germline, CDR1 is MNHEY and CDR2 SVGEGT. CDR3 sequence (DNA): TGTGCCAGCAGGGAGCCAATGAACACTGAAGCTTTCTTT. Amino acid sequence: CASREPMNTEAFF.

This clonotype came up many times. This sequence joins TRBV7-6 and TRBJ1-1, with 9 bases fitting TRBD1. CDR1 and CDR2 from the germline V gene are SGHVS and FNYEAQ. Trimming at V came to 3 bases and at J to 0 bases, leaving 5 bases not matched to a gene. The CDR3 is made up of 16 amino acids. The CDR3 here is CASSFNTGGLNTEAFF. CDR3 nucleotides: TGTGCCAGCAGCTTCAACACAGGGGGCTTGAACACTGAAGCTTTCTTT.

Ten or more counts support this clonotype. This rearrangement joins TRBV7-9 to TRBJ1-1; D ambiguous. Deletions cut 4 bases from V and 0 bases from J, with 3 bases between. Germline-derived CDR1 and CDR2 are SEHNR and FQNEAQ (reference sequence). This CDR3 is built from 12 residues. This CDR3 is CASSWVNTEAFF. CDR3 sequence (DNA): TGTGCCAGCAGCTGGGTGAACACTGAAGCTTTCTTT.

This clonotype was seen at least ten times. V and J are TRBV6-5 and TRBJ2-2, with 8 bases that match TRBD1. The CDR3 consists of 14 residues. V lost 6 bases to trimming and J lost 7 bases; unmatched junction nucleotides: 7. The germline CDR1 and CDR2 sequences are MNHEY and SVGAGI. The CDR3 loop is CASRGTGFVGELFF. The CDR3 region has the DNA TGTGCCAGCAGGGGGACAGGATTCGTCGGGGAGCTGTTTTTT.